The 9 T cell receptor beta chains given below trace back to one sample, sequenced in a study of identical twins. TCRdb analysed the 5' RACE reads with MiXCR anew, one entry per CDR3 protein. The repertoire includes about 690,000 distinct CDR3 sequences, less than 25% of them detected once, and 4% to 5.5% sits in the top ten. The sample also formed part of further work on T cells expressing NK-cell markers.

Source material: PBMCs. The receptor set was obtained from a woman under 30 in good health.

The chain has TRBV5-1 and TRBJ1-3, with a weak D call TRBD1 (6 bases). The CDR3 consists of 14 residues. The V gene's germline CDR1 is SGHRS and CDR2 YFSETQ. With 4 bases removed from V and 5 bases from J, the gap between germline ends came to 13 bases. CDR3 nucleotides: TGCGCCAGCAGCCCGGACAGCCCAAGAAACACCATATATTTT. The encoded protein is CASSPDSPRNTIYF.

The rearrangement uses TRBV5-1 and TRBJ2-1, with D perhaps matching TRBD2 (6 bases). Between the trimmed V and J ends, which lost 0 bases and 5 bases, there was a span of 15 bases. Germline lookup yields CDR1 SGHRS and CDR2 YFSETQ. The CDR3 is 16 amino acids. The CDR3 sequence is CASSLAWAIADNEQFF. For the CDR3, the DNA is TGCGCCAGCAGCTTGGCCTGGGCGATAGCGGACAATGAGCAGTTCTTC.

This clonotype was detected many times. The rearrangement uses TRBV29-1 and TRBJ1-2; 7 bases fit TRBD1. Germline V gene data show CDR1 as SQVTM and CDR2 as ANQGSEA. The CDR3 has 14 residues. V dropped 7 bases and J dropped 7; count of bases not matched to a gene: 15. CDR3 in amino acids: CSAIRRQGFFGYTF. Here the CDR3 DNA reads TGCAGCGCCATTAGGCGACAGGGATTTTTTGGCTACACCTTC.

This chain links TRBV7-9 with TRBJ2-6; 7 bases match TRBD1. V shed 5 bases and J 0 bases; nucleotides not matched to a gene: 7. Germline V lookup: CDR1 SEHNR, CDR2 FQNEAQ (reference sequence). The length of the CDR3 is 17 residues. CDR3: CASSNRGSYSGANVLTF. CDR3 bases: TGTGCCAGCAGCAACAGGGGATCTTACTCTGGGGCCAACGTCCTGACTTTC.

The chain joins TRBV7-2 to TRBJ2-2; D unresolved. This CDR3 has 12 residues. CDR1 and CDR2 (germline): SGHTA, FQGNSA. V was trimmed by 10 bases and J by 4 bases, leaving 10 bases between them. The CDR3 DNA reads as TGTGCCATGAGACTGCCCACCGGGGAGCTGTTTTTT. It specifies CAMRLPTGELFF.

V gene TRBV20-1 combines with J gene TRBJ2-6, with 9 bases fitting TRBD1. The CDR3 is 14 residues long. Germline lookup yields CDR1 DFQATT and CDR2 SNEGSKA (reference sequence). J lost 2 bases, V lost 6 bases, and 2 bases had no gene match. The CDR3 sequence: CSAWDRAGANVLTF. CDR3 DNA: TGCAGTGCCTGGGACAGGGCTGGGGCCAACGTCCTGACTTTC.

This clonotype was seen repeatedly, ten times or more. The chain uses TRBV10-3 and TRBJ2-5; perhaps TRBD2 as D (7 bases). Germline V lookup: CDR1 ENHRY, CDR2 SYGVKD. V was clipped by 7 bases and J by 5 bases, with 17 bases between them. CDR3 length equals 14 residues. The CDR3 DNA follows: TGTGCCATCAACGGCGGAGGGGGGGTGGAGACCCAGTACTTC. It translates to CAINGGGGVETQYF.

The chain is built from TRBV6-5 and TRBJ2-5; D is uncertain. Germline V gene sequence: CDR1 MNHEY, CDR2 SVGAGI. Trimming removed 4 bases from V and 5 bases from J, with 8 bases in between. This CDR3 contains 12 residues. CDR3 bases: TGTGCCAGCAGTTTCCCATGGGAGACCCAGTACTTC. Encoded protein: CASSFPWETQYF.

In its sample, this clonotype was seen a few times. V and J are TRBV20-1 and TRBJ2-1; 8 nucleotides agree with TRBD2. Germline CDR1 and CDR2: DFQATT and SNEGSKA (reference sequence). V shed 5 bases, J shed 8 bases, and the junction held 11 bases outside the gene matches. The CDR3 is 14 residues long. The CDR3 loop is CSAGSGGLIDEQFF. The CDR3, as DNA: TGCAGTGCTGGGAGCGGGGGATTAATCGATGAGCAGTTCTTC.